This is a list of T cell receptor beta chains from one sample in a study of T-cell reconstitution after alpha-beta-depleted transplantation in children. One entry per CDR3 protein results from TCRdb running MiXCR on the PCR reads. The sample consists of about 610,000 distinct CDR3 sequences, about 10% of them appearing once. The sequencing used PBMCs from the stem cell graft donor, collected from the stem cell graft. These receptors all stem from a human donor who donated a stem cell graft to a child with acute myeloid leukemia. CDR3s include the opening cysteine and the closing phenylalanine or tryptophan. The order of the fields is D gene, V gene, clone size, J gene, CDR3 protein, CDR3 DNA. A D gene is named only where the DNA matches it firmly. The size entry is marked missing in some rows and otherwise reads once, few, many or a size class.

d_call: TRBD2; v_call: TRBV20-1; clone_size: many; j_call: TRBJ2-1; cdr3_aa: CSAPSGTSGRLSYNEQFF; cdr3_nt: TGCAGTGCCCCAAGCGGGACTAGCGGGCGACTTTCCTACAATGAGCAGTTCTTC
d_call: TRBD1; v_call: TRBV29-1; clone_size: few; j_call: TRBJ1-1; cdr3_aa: CSGDRGSEAFF; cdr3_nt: TGCAGCGGGGACAGGGGATCTGAAGCTTTCTTT
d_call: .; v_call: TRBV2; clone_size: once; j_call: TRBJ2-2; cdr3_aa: CASSERVILVSGELFF; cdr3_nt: TGTGCCAGCAGTGAGAGGGTGATACTAGTTTCCGGGGAGCTGTTTTTT
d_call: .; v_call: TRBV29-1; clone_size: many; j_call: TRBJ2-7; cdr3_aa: CSVGVEGSSYEQYF; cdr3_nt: TGCAGCGTTGGGGTTGAGGGGAGCTCCTACGAGCAGTACTTC
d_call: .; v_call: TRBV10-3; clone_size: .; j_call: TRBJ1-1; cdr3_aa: CAISESGLSPGTEAFF; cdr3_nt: TGTGCCATCAGTGAGTCTGGCCTTTCGCCCGGCACTGAAGCTTTCTTT
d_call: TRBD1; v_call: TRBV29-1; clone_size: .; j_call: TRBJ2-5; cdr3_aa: CSVELMAGGFWETQYF; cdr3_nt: TGCAGCGTTGAACTCATGGCAGGGGGCTTTTGGGAGACCCAGTACTTC
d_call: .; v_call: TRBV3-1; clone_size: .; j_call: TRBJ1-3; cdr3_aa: CASSLLGGYTIYF; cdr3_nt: TGTGCCAGCAGCCTCCTGGGGGGATACACCATATATTTT
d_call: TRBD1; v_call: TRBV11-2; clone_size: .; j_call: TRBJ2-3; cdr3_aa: CASSFILRDSGTDTQYF; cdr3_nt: TGTGCCAGCAGCTTTATTCTCCGGGACAGTGGCACAGATACGCAGTATTTT
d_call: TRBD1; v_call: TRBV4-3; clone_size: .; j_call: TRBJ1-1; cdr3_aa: CASSQDQGTGRFRNTEAFF; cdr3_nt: TGCGCCAGCAGCCAAGACCAAGGGACAGGGAGGTTTCGGAACACTGAAGCTTTCTTT
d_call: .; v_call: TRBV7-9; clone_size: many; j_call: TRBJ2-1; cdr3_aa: CASSLGEDNEQFF; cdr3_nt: TGTGCCAGCAGCTTAGGCGAGGACAATGAGCAGTTCTTC
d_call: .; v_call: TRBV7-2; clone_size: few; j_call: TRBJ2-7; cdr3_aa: CASSLDMAGYEQYF; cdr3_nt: TGTGCCAGCAGCTTAGATATGGCCGGTTACGAGCAGTACTTC
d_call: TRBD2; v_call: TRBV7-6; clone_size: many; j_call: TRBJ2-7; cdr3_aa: CASSPLAGGWEQYF; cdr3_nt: TGTGCCAGCAGCCCCTTAGCGGGAGGGTGGGAGCAGTACTTC
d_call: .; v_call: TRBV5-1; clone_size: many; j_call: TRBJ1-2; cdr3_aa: CASSLSGQTLLGYTF; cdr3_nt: TGCGCCAGCAGCTTGTCAGGACAAACTCTATTAGGCTACACCTTC
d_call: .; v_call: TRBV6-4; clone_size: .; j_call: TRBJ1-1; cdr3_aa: CASRRTSNTEAFF; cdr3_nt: TGTGCCAGCAGACGGACAAGCAACACTGAAGCTTTCTTT
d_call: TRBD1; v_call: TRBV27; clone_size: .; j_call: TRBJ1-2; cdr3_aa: CASSFPGGFGYTF; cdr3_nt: TGTGCCAGCAGTTTCCCAGGGGGCTTTGGCTACACCTTC
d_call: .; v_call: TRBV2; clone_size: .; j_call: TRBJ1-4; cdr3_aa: CASISPPNEKLFF; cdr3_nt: TGTGCCAGCATCTCGCCACCTAATGAAAAACTGTTTTTT
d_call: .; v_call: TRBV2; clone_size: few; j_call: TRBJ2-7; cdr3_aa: CASSYRVEQYF; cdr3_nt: TGTGCCAGCAGCTACAGGGTCGAGCAGTACTTC
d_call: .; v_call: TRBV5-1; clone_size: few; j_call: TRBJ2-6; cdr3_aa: CASSSLNSGANVLTF; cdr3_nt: TGCGCCAGCAGCTCCTTAAACTCTGGGGCCAACGTCCTGACTTTC
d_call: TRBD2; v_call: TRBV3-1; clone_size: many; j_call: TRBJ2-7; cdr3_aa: CASSQDGTSGSKQYF; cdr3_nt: TGTGCCAGCAGCCAAGATGGGACTAGCGGGAGCAAGCAGTACTTC
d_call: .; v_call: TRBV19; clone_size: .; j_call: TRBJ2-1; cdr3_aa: CASNSGNYNEQFF; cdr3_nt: TGTGCCAGTAACTCGGGTAACTACAATGAGCAGTTCTTC
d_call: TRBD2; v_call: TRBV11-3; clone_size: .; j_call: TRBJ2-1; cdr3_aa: CASSLEGTSGLNEQFF; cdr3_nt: TGTGCCAGCAGCTTAGAAGGGACTAGCGGCTTGAATGAGCAGTTCTTC
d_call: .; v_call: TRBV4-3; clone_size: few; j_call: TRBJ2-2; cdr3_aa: CASSNRVLTGELFF; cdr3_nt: TGCGCCAGCAGCAACAGGGTACTCACCGGGGAGCTGTTTTTT
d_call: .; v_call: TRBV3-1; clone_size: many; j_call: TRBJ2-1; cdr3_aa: CASTRHEQFF; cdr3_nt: TGTGCCAGCACTCGGCATGAGCAGTTCTTC
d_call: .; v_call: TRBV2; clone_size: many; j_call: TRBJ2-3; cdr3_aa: CASSVLGAGTDTQYF; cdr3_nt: TGTGCCAGCAGTGTCTTGGGAGCCGGGACAGATACGCAGTATTTT
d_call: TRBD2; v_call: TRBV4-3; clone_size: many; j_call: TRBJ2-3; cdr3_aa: CASSRSGTSVTDTQYF; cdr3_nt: TGCGCCAGCAGCCGATCCGGGACTAGCGTCACAGATACGCAGTATTTT
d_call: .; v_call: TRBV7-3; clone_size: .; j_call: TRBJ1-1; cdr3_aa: CASSLTWRESAFF; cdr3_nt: TGTGCCAGCAGCTTAACGTGGCGGGAATCGGCTTTCTTT
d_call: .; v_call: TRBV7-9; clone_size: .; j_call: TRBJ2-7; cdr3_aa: CASSSSFWDSTYEQYF; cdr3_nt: TGTGCCAGCAGCTCCAGTTTTTGGGACTCGACCTACGAGCAGTACTTC
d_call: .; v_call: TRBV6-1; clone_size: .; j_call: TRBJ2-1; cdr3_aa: CASSVLAAYNEQFF; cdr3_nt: TGTGCCAGCAGTGTGTTAGCGGCATACAATGAGCAGTTCTTC
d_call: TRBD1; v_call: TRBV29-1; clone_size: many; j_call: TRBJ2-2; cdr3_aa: CSATGTGLAGELFF; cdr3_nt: TGCAGCGCCACCGGGACAGGGTTGGCCGGGGAGCTGTTTTTT
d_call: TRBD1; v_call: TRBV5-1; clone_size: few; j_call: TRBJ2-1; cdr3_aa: CASSFGQGANEQFF; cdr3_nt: TGCGCCAGCAGCTTTGGACAGGGCGCCAATGAGCAGTTCTTC
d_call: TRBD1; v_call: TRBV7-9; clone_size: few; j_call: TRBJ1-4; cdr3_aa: CASSYPGQGGEKLFF; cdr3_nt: TGTGCCAGCAGTTATCCGGGACAGGGTGGAGAAAAACTGTTTTTT
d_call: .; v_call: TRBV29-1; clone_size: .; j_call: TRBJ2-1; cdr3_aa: CSVEVMRGGNEQFF; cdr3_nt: TGCAGCGTTGAAGTGATGAGAGGTGGCAATGAGCAGTTCTTC
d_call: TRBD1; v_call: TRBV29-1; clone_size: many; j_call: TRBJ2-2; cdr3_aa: CSGDSPNTGELFF; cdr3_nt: TGCAGCGGGGACAGCCCTAACACCGGGGAGCTGTTTTTT
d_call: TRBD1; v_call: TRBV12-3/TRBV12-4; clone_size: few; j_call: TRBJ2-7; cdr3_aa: CASTSRDRSSYEQYF; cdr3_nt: TGTGCCAGCACCTCAAGGGACAGGAGCTCCTACGAGCAGTACTTC
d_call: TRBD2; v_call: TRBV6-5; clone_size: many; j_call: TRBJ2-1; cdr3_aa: CASSRGTSGKFF; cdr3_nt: TGTGCCAGCAGCCGGGGGACTAGCGGGAAGTTCTTC
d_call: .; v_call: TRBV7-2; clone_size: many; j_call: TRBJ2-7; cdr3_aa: CASSLNVGTAAIEQYF; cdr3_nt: TGTGCCAGCAGCTTAAATGTTGGGACGGCGGCTATCGAGCAGTACTTC
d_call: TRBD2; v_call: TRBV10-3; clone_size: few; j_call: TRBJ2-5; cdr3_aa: CGTRTSGGETQYF; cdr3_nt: TGTGGCACGAGGACTAGCGGAGGGGAGACCCAGTACTTC
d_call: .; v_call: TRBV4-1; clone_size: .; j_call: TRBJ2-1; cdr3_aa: CASSPIPGTSSYNEQFF; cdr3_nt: TGCGCCAGCAGCCCCATCCCCGGGACAAGCTCCTACAATGAGCAGTTCTTC
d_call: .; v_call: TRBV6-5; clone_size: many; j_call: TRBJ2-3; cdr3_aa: CASSYPGESTDTQYF; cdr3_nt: TGTGCCAGCAGTTATCCGGGGGAAAGCACAGATACGCAGTATTTT
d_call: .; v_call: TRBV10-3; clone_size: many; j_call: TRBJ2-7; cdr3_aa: CAISESLADEQYF; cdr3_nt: TGTGCCATCAGTGAGTCGTTAGCGGACGAGCAGTACTTC
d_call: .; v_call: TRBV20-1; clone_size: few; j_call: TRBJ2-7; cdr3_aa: CSAAGDAAVKNYEQYF; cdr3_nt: TGCAGTGCAGCCGGAGACGCGGCCGTGAAGAATTACGAGCAGTACTTC
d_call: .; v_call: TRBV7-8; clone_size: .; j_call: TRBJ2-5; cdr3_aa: CASSLGRQQETQYF; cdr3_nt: TGTGCCAGCAGCTTAGGAAGACAGCAAGAGACCCAGTACTTC
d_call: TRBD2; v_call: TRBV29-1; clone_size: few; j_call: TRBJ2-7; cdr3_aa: CSGILASSYEQYF; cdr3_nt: TGCAGCGGTATACTAGCGTCTTCCTACGAGCAGTACTTC
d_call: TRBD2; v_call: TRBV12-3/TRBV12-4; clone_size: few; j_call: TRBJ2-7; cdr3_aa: CATGIAGGRYEQYF; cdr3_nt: TGTGCCACGGGGATAGCGGGAGGGCGGTACGAGCAGTACTTC
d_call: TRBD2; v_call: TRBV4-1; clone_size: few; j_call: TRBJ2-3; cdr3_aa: CAAGGRGADTQYF; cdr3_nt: TGCGCAGCGGGGGGGAGAGGCGCAGATACGCAGTATTTT
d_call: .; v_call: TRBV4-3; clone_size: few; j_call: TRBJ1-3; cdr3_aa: CASSQDSRNSGNTIYF; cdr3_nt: TGCGCCAGCAGCCAAGATAGTCGGAACTCTGGAAACACCATATATTTT
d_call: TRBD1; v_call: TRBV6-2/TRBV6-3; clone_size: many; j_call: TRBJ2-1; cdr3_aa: CASTVGTETYNEQFF; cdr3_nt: TGTGCCAGCACCGTGGGGACAGAAACATACAATGAGCAGTTCTTC
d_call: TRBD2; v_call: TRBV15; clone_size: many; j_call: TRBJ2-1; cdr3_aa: CATLGGSSGDEQFF; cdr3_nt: TGTGCCACGCTGGGCGGGAGTTCGGGGGATGAGCAGTTCTTC
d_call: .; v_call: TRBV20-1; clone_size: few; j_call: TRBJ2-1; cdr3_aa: CSARAGAGLNEQFF; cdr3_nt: TGCAGTGCTAGGGCGGGGGCGGGGTTAAATGAGCAGTTCTTC
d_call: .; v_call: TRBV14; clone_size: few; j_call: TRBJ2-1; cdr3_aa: CASSHPRGGEQFF; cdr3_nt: TGTGCCAGCAGCCATCCACGGGGCGGTGAGCAGTTCTTC
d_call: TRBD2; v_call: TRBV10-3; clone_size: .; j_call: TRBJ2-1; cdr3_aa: CAIKTSGSDNEQFF; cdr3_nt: TGTGCCATCAAAACTAGCGGGAGCGACAATGAGCAGTTCTTC
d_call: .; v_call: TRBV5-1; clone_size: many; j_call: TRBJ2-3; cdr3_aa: CASSKETRGDTQYF; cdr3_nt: TGCGCCAGCAGCAAGGAGACTAGGGGCGATACGCAGTATTTT
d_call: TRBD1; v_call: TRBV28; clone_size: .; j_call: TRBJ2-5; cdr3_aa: CASYPTGGAETQYF; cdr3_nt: TGTGCCAGCTACCCGACAGGGGGCGCTGAGACCCAGTACTTC
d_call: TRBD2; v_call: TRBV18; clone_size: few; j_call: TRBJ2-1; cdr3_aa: CASSPGLGESNEQFF; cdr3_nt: TGTGCCAGCTCACCAGGACTAGGGGAGTCCAATGAGCAGTTCTTC
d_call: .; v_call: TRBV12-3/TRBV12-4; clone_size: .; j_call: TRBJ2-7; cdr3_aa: CASSLASGPYEQYF; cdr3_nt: TGTGCCAGCAGTTTAGCGTCGGGACCTTACGAGCAGTACTTC
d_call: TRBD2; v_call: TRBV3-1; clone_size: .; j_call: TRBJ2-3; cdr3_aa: CASSRGLAGTDTQYF; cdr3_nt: TGTGCCAGCAGCCGAGGACTAGCGGGCACAGATACGCAGTATTTT
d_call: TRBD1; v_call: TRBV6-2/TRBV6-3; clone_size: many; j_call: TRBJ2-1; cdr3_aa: CASRPPGQVYNEQFF; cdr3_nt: TGTGCCAGCAGACCACCGGGACAGGTGTACAATGAGCAGTTCTTC